This T cell receptor (beta chain) was found in a study of blood T cell repertoires in COVID-19. Whole-study context: Spain, Italy and the United States supplied samples that represented acute and convalescent COVID-19. T cells, B-cell-depleted T cells, or PBMCs provided the cDNA or gDNA that served as material.

Under the authors' procedure: From reference gene primer amplification, estimates of nucleated cell counts were derived. Measured with immunoSEQ multiplex PCR; TCRdb has only the in-frame clones, and not every one. V and J calls and clone size are those listed in that table; D and trimming were worked out from the DNA. The sample records over 200,000 clones, around 83% being singletons. The specimen sequenced was peripheral blood. The TCR comes from a woman aged 50 to 60 with acute or convalescent COVID-19.

The CDR3 region is CASSPAQGPDYEQYF. CDR3 in DNA: TGCGCCAGCAGCCCGGCACAGGGACCCGACTACGAGCAGTACTTC. This chain joins TRBV5-1 and TRBJ2-7, with D tentatively TRBD1 (6 bases). The CDR3 extends over 15 amino acids. The germline CDR1 and CDR2 sequences are SGHRS and YFSETQ. The V and J ends lost 4 bases and 3 bases respectively, with 17 bases between them.